The 9 T cell receptor beta chains below come from one sample, sequenced in a study of memory CD4+ T cells and cytomegalovirus serostatus. Sequencing used immunoSEQ multiplex PCR; TCRdb keeps in-frame clones, though not all of them. The sample has 84,000 or so clones, around 80% seen once; the top ten hold around 0.8%. Single viable CD3+CD4+CD8-CD45RO+ cells were sorted as the memory CD4+ T cells. Sequencing was carried out using memory CD4+ T cells from blood. The receptors come from an adult in good health and CMV-seronegative.

This clone came up a few times. V gene TRBV11-2 combines with J gene TRBJ1-1, with no clear D. CDR1 is SGHAT, CDR2 FQNNGV, per germline. CDR3 size: 14 residues. Trimming cost V 3 bases and J 3 bases, with 11 bases left between them. CDR3 sequence (DNA): TGTGCCAGCAGCTTTGGGTTACGGGACACTGAAGCTTTCTTT. The encoded protein is CASSFGLRDTEAFF.

The chain employs TRBV7-2 and TRBJ1-5; D is undetermined. There are 16 residues in the CDR3. CDR1 and CDR2 from the germline V gene are SGHTA and FQGNSA. V lost 0 bases and J 0 bases, leaving 9 bases between the germline ends. CDR3 region: CASSLAGVNSNQPQHF. The CDR3 DNA reads as TGTGCCAGCAGCTTAGCTGGGGTAAATAGCAATCAGCCCCAGCATTTT.

This chain uses TRBV5-6 with TRBJ1-2; TRBD1 matches 7 bases. The CDR3 is 16 amino acids. V was pared by 4 bases and J by 5 bases, with 14 bases of the junction left unmatched. Germline CDR1 SGHDT, CDR2 YYEEEE. In DNA, the CDR3 is TGTGCCAGCAGCCCCTCCTGGGAGGGACAGTCATATGGCTACACCTTC. Translation: CASSPSWEGQSYGYTF.

The CDR3 DNA reads as TGTGCCAGCAGCTTAGCACAGAACTATGGCTACACCTTC. Amino acid sequence: CASSLAQNYGYTF. J is TRBJ1-2 and V is TRBV7-2, with D hard to call. Trimming stripped 0 bases from V and 2 bases from J, with 4 bases between. This CDR3 is 13 amino acids long. Germline V gives CDR1 SGHTA, CDR2 FQGNSA.

The genes are TRBV30 and TRBJ1-1; maybe TRBD1 (5 bases). V lost 2 bases and J lost 4, with 29 bases in between. This CDR3 comprises 19 residues. The germline V gene encodes CDR1 GTSNPN and CDR2 SVGIG (reference sequence). The CDR3 reads CAWSKWWVGTSTPATEAFF. CDR3 nucleotide sequence: TGTGCCTGGAGTAAATGGTGGGTCGGGACCTCTACCCCGGCCACTGAAGCTTTCTTT.

The chain carries TRBV6-5 and TRBJ2-7; D perhaps matches TRBD2 (5 bases). The V and J ends lost 2 bases and 7 bases respectively, with 12 bases between them. The germline V gene has CDR1 MNHEY and CDR2 SVGAGI. The CDR3 sequence is 13 residues long. This chain's CDR3 is CASSYGETGEQYF. CDR3 nucleotide sequence: TGTGCCAGCAGTTACGGGGAGACGGGGGAGCAGTACTTC.

The chain recombines TRBV18 with TRBJ2-1; 10 nucleotides line up with TRBD1. After removal of 0 bases from V and 7 bases from J, the junction contained 6 bases not matched to a gene. The CDR3 extends over 16 amino acids. Germline assignment: CDR1 KGHSH and CDR2 LQKENI. This CDR3 reads CASSPPGTGVKNEQFF. The CDR3 nucleotides are TGTGCCAGCTCACCACCCGGGACAGGGGTGAAGAATGAGCAGTTCTTC.

The chain carries TRBV7-9 and TRBJ1-3; 9 bases match TRBD1. Germline CDR1 is SEHNR and CDR2 is FQNEAQ (reference sequence). V was pared by 1 base and J by 4 bases, with 2 bases of the junction left unmatched. This CDR3 is built from 15 residues. Written as DNA, the CDR3 is TGTGCCAGCAGCTTAGAAACAGGGGGCGGAAACACCATATATTTT. It yields the protein CASSLETGGGNTIYF.

The rearrangement links TRBV11-1 to TRBJ2-7; D might be TRBD1 or TRBD2, each matching 5 bases. V was pared by 3 bases and J by 6 bases, with 12 bases between. Looked up from germline, CDR1 is SGHAT and CDR2 is FQDESV (reference sequence). The CDR3 runs to 13 residues. Written as DNA, the CDR3 is TGTGCCAGCAGCTTGTCCAGGGACGGCGAGCAGTACTTC. It codes for CASSLSRDGEQYF.